This TCR beta chain derives from a study of T cell responses to AZD1222 COVID-19 vaccine. Sequencing was performed with immunoSEQ multiplex PCR; in TCRdb, only in-frame clones are kept and a portion is missing. In the table there are roughly 120,000 clones, around 89% of which are singletons. Germline V gene data show CDR1 as SGHVS and CDR2 as FQNEAQ. The CDR3 totals 15 residues. The V gene lost 1 base and the J gene lost 6 bases, with 12 bases spanning the gap. This sample comprised peripheral blood, obtained on day 0 of AZD1222 vaccination. The gene calls are TRBV7-8 and TRBJ2-2; D ambiguous. The receptor comes from an adult in good health. CDR3 amino acids: CASSLERQFAGELFF. Here the CDR3 DNA reads TGTGCCAGCAGCTTAGAACGTCAGTTCGCCGGGGAGCTGTTTTTT.